Below are 29 T cell receptor beta chains sequenced from a single sample in a study of breast tumors, draining lymph nodes, adjacent tissues. The lymph nodes were axillary draining lymph nodes from breast cancer patients. TCRdb redid the calling of the multiplex PCR reads with MiXCR, one entry per CDR3 protein. Of about 140,000 distinct CDR3 sequences in the sample, less than 35% were seen once. The sequencing sample was made of axillary lymph node tissue. The receptors were sampled from a female donor with breast cancer. Some clones in this sample may be carry-over from other donors' samples.

To note about this clonotype: The conserved closing phenylalanine or tryptophan is absent in this CDR3, likely reflecting a read error. This chain joins TRBV14 and TRBJ1-3; 7 bases are a match to TRBD1. The junction had 3 bases not matched to a gene; V was cut back by 5 bases and J by 2 bases. This CDR3 contains 14 residues. Looked up from germline, CDR1 is SGHDN and CDR2 is FVKESK. CDR3 bases: TGTGCCAGCAGCATCGGGACAGCTGGAAACACCATATATCCT. It is translated as CASSIGTAGNTIYP.

In this sample, this clonotype turned up many times. V and J are TRBV18 and TRBJ2-7; D remains ambiguous. The CDR3 contains 14 residues. The V gene's germline CDR1 is KGHSH and CDR2 LQKENI. The V gene lost 2 bases and the J gene lost 3 bases, with 11 bases spanning the gap. The CDR3 loop reads CASSPGSTGYEQYF. The CDR3, as DNA: TGTGCCAGCTCACCAGGGTCAACCGGCTACGAGCAGTACTTC.

This clonotype came up many times. The V and J genes are TRBV10-3 and TRBJ2-1; no clear D. The germline gives CDR1 ENHRY, CDR2 SYGVKD. The CDR3 length is 13 residues. V was pared by 4 bases and J by 3 bases, with 7 bases between. The CDR3 protein is CAISGTDYNEQFF. The CDR3 nucleotides are TGTGCCATCAGTGGGACGGACTACAATGAGCAGTTCTTC.

There are many counts of this clonotype. V gene TRBV6-6 combines with J gene TRBJ2-2; D gene uncertain. This CDR3 has 13 residues. Trimming cost V 6 bases and J 6 bases, with 11 bases left between them. Germline values: CDR1 MNHNY, CDR2 SVGAGI (reference sequence). CDR3 amino acids: CASSQPLSGELFF. The CDR3 region has the DNA TGTGCCAGCAGCCAGCCCCTTTCCGGGGAGCTGTTTTTT.

This clonotype was detected many times. This chain connects TRBV2 to TRBJ1-6, with TRBD1 identical over 9 bases. J lost 1 base, V lost 6 bases, and 10 bases had no gene match. The CDR3 has 18 residues. CDR1 and CDR2 from the germline V gene are SNHLY and FYNNEI. CDR3 region: CASRGPGTGFSYNSPLHF. The DNA for the CDR3 is TGTGCCAGCAGAGGTCCCGGGACAGGGTTTTCCTATAATTCACCCCTCCACTTT.

The sample holds many counts of this clonotype. This chain uses TRBV18 with TRBJ1-2, with no clear D. This CDR3 contains 13 residues. Looked up from germline, CDR1 is KGHSH and CDR2 is LQKENI. The V end lost 6 bases, the J end lost 6 bases, and 14 bases lay between the germline ends. This CDR3 is CASSPSGPNGYTF. The CDR3 bases are TGTGCCAGCTCCCCATCAGGACCCAATGGCTACACCTTC.

This clonotype has a count of ten or more. The V and J genes are TRBV24-1 and TRBJ1-5, with D tentatively TRBD1 (5 bases). Per germline, CDR1 KGHDR and CDR2 SFDVKD. Between the trimmed V and J ends, which lost 1 base and 1 base, there was a span of 13 bases. CDR3 length: 17 amino acids. This chain's CDR3 is CATSDLPGTESNQPQHF. The CDR3 DNA sequence: TGTGCCACCAGTGATTTACCCGGGACGGAGAGCAATCAGCCCCAGCATTTT.

As to this clonotype: Since a much larger clone is just one base distant, this may be a read error. The chain links TRBV18 to TRBJ2-1; no definite D call. From germline, CDR1 is KGHSH and CDR2 LQKENI. The CDR3 is 12 residues long. The CDR3 sequence: CAGSAYDNEQFF. The CDR3 DNA reads TGTGCCGGCTCAGCCTACGACAATGAGCAGTTCTTC. The full variable domain, with the rest looked up from reference TRBV18 and TRBJ2-1, is NAGVMQNPRHLVRRRGQEARLRCSPMKGHSHVYWYRQLPEEGLKFMVYLQKENIIDESGMPKERFSAEFPKEGPSILRIQQVVRGDSAAYFCAGSAYDNEQFFGPGTRLTVL.

Note on this clonotype: The CDR3 end shows no conserved phenylalanine or tryptophan, and so a read error is likely. This rearrangement joins TRBV20-1 to TRBJ1-2, with 7 bases matching TRBD1. J lost 7 bases, V lost 2 bases, and 10 bases had no gene match. CDR3 length equals 14 residues. The germline gives CDR1 DFQATT, CDR2 SNEGSKA (reference sequence). The CDR3 DNA sequence: TGCAGTGCTAGATCTGTGCAGGGGGACTCTGGCTACACCCTC. Translating it yields CSARSVQGDSGYTL.

There are many counts of this clonotype. This sequence joins TRBV4-2 and TRBJ1-6; 12 positions agree with TRBD1. V dropped 4 bases and J dropped 5; count of bases not matched to a gene: 6. The CDR3 totals 17 residues. Germline CDR1 is LGHNA and CDR2 is YNFKEQ. The CDR3 sequence is CASSRDRGLLNNSPLHF. The CDR3 nucleotides are TGTGCCAGCAGCCGGGACAGGGGGCTTCTTAATAATTCACCCCTCCACTTT.

A note on this clonotype: A much larger clone sits a single nucleotide away, making a read error possible. The rearrangement uses TRBV5-1 and TRBJ1-2; D is unclear. Germline CDR1 is SGHRS and CDR2 is YFSETQ. CDR3 size: 15 residues. CDR3 amino acids: CASSLGAGPGYGYPF. In nucleotides, the CDR3 is TGCGCCAGCAGCTTGGGTGCAGGCCCGGGATATGGCTACCCCTTC.

This clonotype was picked up many times. The chain links TRBV5-1 to TRBJ2-7; D not certain. This CDR3 contains 13 residues. Per germline, CDR1 SGHRS and CDR2 YFSETQ. V gave up 0 bases and J gave up 3 bases, with 7 bases separating them. DNA for the CDR3: TGCGCCAGCAGCTTGGCGGGTTTCTACGAGCAGTACTTC. It yields the protein CASSLAGFYEQYF.

Comments on this clonotype: This could be a read error, since a much larger clone is one nucleotide away. The chain joins TRBV30 to TRBJ2-3; 8 nucleotides align to TRBD2. CDR3 length: 12 amino acids. Germline V lookup: CDR1 GTSNPN, CDR2 SVGIG (reference sequence). The ends lost 5 bases at V and 9 bases at J; junction bases unmatched: 7. This CDR3 is CAWASGLGTQYF. The CDR3 nucleotides read TGTGCCTGGGCTAGCGGGCTGGGGACGCAGTATTTT.

This clonotype was seen many times. The chain is built from TRBV2 and TRBJ2-3, with D maybe TRBD1 (6 bases). V lost 5 bases to trimming and J lost 1 base, with 13 bases between them. CDR3 length: 15 residues. Germline values: CDR1 SNHLY, CDR2 FYNNEI. The CDR3: CASSFEGVRTDTQYF. In nucleotides, the CDR3 is TGTGCCAGCAGTTTCGAGGGGGTCCGCACAGATACGCAGTATTTT.

This clonotype was detected many times. The chain links TRBV20-1 to TRBJ2-5, with D possibly called TRBD1 or TRBD2 (5 bases each). Germline V gene sequence: CDR1 DFQATT, CDR2 SNEGSKA (reference sequence). With 3 bases removed from V and 5 bases from J, the gap between germline ends came to 19 bases. The CDR3 contains 15 residues. CDR3 nucleotide sequence: TGCAGTGCTAGGGGGCCACTCACTAGTTTCGAGACCCAGTACTTC. This translates into CSARGPLTSFETQYF.

The CDR3 loop is CASSHLGEGLLGHTEAFF. The CDR3 region has the DNA TGTGCCAGCAGTCACCTAGGCGAAGGACTTCTAGGGCACACTGAAGCTTTCTTT. The chain is built from TRBV6-5 and TRBJ1-1; D unresolved. V was shortened by 5 bases and J by 3 bases, with 25 bases between the two germline ends. Germline V gene data show CDR1 as MNHEY and CDR2 as SVGAGI. The CDR3 totals 18 residues.

At least ten counts were recorded for this clonotype. The J gene is TRBJ2-1, the V gene TRBV7-9, with 12 bases matching TRBD2. The CDR3 is made up of 17 amino acids. CDR1 is SEHNR and CDR2 is FQNEAQ in the germline V gene (reference sequence). J gave up 7 bases and V 0 bases, and 7 bases lay outside the gene matches. The CDR3 bases are TGTGCCAGCAGCTTAGCTGCTAGCGGGGGGGCGAGGAATGAGCAGTTCTTC. This codes for CASSLAASGGARNEQFF.

This clonotype showed up many times. The chain combines TRBV19 with TRBJ2-2; 8 bases match TRBD1. J lost 7 bases, V lost 6 bases, and 19 bases had no gene match. This CDR3 spans 18 amino acids. Germline values: CDR1 LNHDA, CDR2 SQIVND (reference sequence). Here the CDR3 DNA reads TGTGCCAGTAGCACCAGGCCCTGGACAGGGATCGTCGGCGGGGAGCTGTTTTTT. This encodes CASSTRPWTGIVGGELFF.

This clonotype was picked up many times. This chain uses TRBV6-6 with TRBJ2-2; maybe TRBD1 (6 bases). The germline V gene has CDR1 MNHNY and CDR2 SVGAGI (reference sequence). There are 15 residues in the CDR3. Trimming took 5 bases from V and 2 from J, leaving 12 bases between them. This CDR3 is CASSPGTLNTGELFF. CDR3 bases: TGTGCCAGCAGTCCCGGGACATTAAACACCGGGGAGCTGTTTTTT.

This clonotype occurred many times. This may be a read error, as it is one base from a much larger clone. V gene TRBV20-1 combines with J gene TRBJ1-4, with D uncertain. The CDR3 has 11 amino acids. The germline gives CDR1 DFQATT, CDR2 SNEGSKA (reference sequence). CDR3 region: CSAGENEKLFF. CDR3 DNA: TGCAGTGCTGGAGAAAACGAAAAACTGTTTTTT.

This clonotype came up once. This chain joins TRBV7-8 and TRBJ1-1; TRBD1 might be the D (5 bases). Germline V gene sequence: CDR1 SGHVS, CDR2 FQNEAQ. V was pared by 2 bases and J by 5 bases, with 12 bases between. The CDR3 is made up of 14 amino acids. CDR3 bases: TGTGCCAGCAGCTTACATGGGGACCGGACTGAAGCTTTCTTT. This codes for CASSLHGDRTEAFF.

The sample holds many counts of this clonotype. V usage is TRBV7-2 and J usage is TRBJ1-2; no firm D call. In germline, CDR1 is SGHTA, CDR2 FQGNSA. V shed 3 bases and J shed 6 bases, with 5 bases lying between them. CDR3 size: 11 residues. DNA for the CDR3: TGTGCCAGCAGCTTTACAGATGGCTACACCTTC. Protein product: CASSFTDGYTF.

This chain links TRBV6-1 with TRBJ1-1; TRBD1 agrees at 7 bases. In germline, CDR1 is MNHNS, CDR2 SASEGT. The CDR3 totals 14 residues. J gave up 6 bases and V 7 bases, and 11 bases lay outside the gene matches. This CDR3 is CASTEGARYPEAFF. The DNA for the CDR3 is TGTGCCAGCACCGAGGGGGCGCGGTATCCTGAAGCTTTCTTT.

In this sample, this clonotype turned up a few times. The V and J genes are TRBV6-2 or TRBV6-3 and TRBJ2-5; maybe TRBD2 (6 bases). Trimming cost V 5 bases and J 3 bases, with 13 bases left between them. This CDR3 spans 14 amino acids. In germline, CDR1 is MNHEY, CDR2 SVGEGT. The CDR3 loop reads CASSPNRREETQYF. Here the CDR3 DNA reads TGTGCCAGCAGTCCCAACCGGAGGGAAGAGACCCAGTACTTC.

The table lists this clonotype with many counts. CDR3 amino acids: CASSQATPGQGAEKLFF. The CDR3 coding sequence is TGCGCCAGCAGCCAAGCTACGCCGGGACAGGGGGCTGAAAAACTGTTTTTT. The chain employs TRBV4-1 and TRBJ1-4; the match to TRBD1 covers 12 bases. The ends lost 1 base at V and 7 bases at J; junction bases unmatched: 7. The CDR3 consists of 17 residues. Germline CDR1 MGHRA, CDR2 YSYEKL.

This clonotype has at least ten counts. A read error may account for a junction end that differs from germline. The V call is TRBV20-1, the J call TRBJ2-3; D gene unclear. The germline V gene encodes CDR1 DFQATT and CDR2 SNEGSKA (reference sequence). This CDR3 region has 11 residues. The DNA for the CDR3 is TGCAGTGCCGGGCCCACAGATACGCAGTCTTTT. Amino acids: CSAGPTDTQSF.

This clonotype showed up many times. The chain carries TRBV6-5 and TRBJ2-3; 9 bases agree with TRBD2. There are 15 residues in the CDR3. Germline V gene lookup returns CDR1 MNHEY and CDR2 SVGAGI. The V segment lost 9 bases and the J segment 3 bases; nucleotides outside the gene matches: 10. The CDR3 loop reads CASLPRGGGTDTQYF. The DNA of the CDR3 is TGTGCCAGTTTGCCGCGGGGGGGCGGGACAGATACGCAGTATTTT.

This clonotype was seen repeatedly, ten times or more. The V gene is TRBV7-9, the J gene TRBJ1-2, with D possibly being TRBD1 (5 bases). The CDR3 extends over 14 amino acids. V lost 2 bases, J lost 5 bases, and 12 bases lay in between. The germline V gene encodes CDR1 SEHNR and CDR2 FQNEAQ (reference sequence). The CDR3 here is CASSLTAGPYGYTF. CDR3 DNA sequence: TGTGCCAGCAGCTTAACGGCAGGGCCTTATGGCTACACCTTC.

Comment on this clonotype: Compared with germline, one end of the junction differs, possibly owing to a read error. The rearrangement uses TRBV14 and TRBJ1-3; D uncertain. This CDR3 spans 11 amino acids. Germline V gene lookup returns CDR1 SGHDN and CDR2 FVKESK. DNA of the CDR3: TGTGCCAGCAGCTCCGGAAACACCATGTATTTT. Amino acids: CASSSGNTMYF. Variable domain in full (rest from reference TRBV14 and TRBJ1-3): EAGVTQFPSHSVIEKGQTVTLRCDPISGHDNLYWYRRVMGKEIKFLLHFVKESKQDESGMPNNRFLAERTGGTYSTLKVQPAELEDSGVYFCASSSGNTMYFGEGSWLTVV.